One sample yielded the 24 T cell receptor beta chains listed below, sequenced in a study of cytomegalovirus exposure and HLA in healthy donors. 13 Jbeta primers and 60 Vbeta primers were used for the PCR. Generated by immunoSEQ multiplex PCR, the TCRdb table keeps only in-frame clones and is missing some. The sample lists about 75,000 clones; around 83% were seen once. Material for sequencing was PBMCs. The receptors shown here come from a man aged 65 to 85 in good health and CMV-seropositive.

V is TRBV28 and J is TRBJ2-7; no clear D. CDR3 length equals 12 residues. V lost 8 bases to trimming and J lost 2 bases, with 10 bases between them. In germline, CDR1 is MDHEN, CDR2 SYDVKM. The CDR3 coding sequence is TGTGCCAGCCAGGCCATCCCCTACGAGCAGTACTTC. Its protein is CASQAIPYEQYF.

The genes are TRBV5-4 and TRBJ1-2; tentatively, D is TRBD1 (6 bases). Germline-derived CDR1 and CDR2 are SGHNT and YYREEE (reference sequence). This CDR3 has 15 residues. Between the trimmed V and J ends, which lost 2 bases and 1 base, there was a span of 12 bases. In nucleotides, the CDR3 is TGTGCCAGCAGCTTATACAGGGAACTTAACTATGGCTACACCTTC. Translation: CASSLYRELNYGYTF.

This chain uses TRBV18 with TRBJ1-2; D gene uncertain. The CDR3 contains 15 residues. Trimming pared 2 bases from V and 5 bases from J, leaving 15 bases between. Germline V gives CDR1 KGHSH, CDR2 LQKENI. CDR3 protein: CASSPNRQNHYGYTF. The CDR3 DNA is TGTGCCAGCTCACCAAACAGACAAAACCATTATGGCTACACCTTC.

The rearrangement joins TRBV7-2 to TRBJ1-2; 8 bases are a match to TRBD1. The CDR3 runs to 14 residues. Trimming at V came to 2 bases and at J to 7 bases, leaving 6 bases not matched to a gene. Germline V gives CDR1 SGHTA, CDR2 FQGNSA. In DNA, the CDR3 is TGTGCCAGCAGCTTACTCGGACAGGGCGGTGGCTACACCTTC. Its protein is CASSLLGQGGGYTF. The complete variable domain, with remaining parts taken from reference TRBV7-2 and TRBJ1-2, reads GAGVSQSPSNKVTEKGKDVELRCDPISGHTALYWYRQSLGQGLEFLIYFQGNSAPDKSGLPSDRFSAERTGGSVSTLTIQRTQQEDSAVYLCASSLLGQGGGYTFGSGTRLTVV.

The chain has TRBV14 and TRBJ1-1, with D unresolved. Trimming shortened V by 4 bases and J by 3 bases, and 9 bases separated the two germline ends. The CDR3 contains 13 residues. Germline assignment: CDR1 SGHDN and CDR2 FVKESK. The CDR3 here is CASSLQYDTEAFF. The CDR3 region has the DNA TGTGCCAGCAGCCTGCAGTATGACACTGAAGCTTTCTTT. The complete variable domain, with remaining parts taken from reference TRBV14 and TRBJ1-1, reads EAGVTQFPSHSVIEKGQTVTLRCDPISGHDNLYWYRRVMGKEIKFLLHFVKESKQDESGMPNNRFLAERTGGTYSTLKVQPAELEDSGVYFCASSLQYDTEAFFGQGTRLTVV.

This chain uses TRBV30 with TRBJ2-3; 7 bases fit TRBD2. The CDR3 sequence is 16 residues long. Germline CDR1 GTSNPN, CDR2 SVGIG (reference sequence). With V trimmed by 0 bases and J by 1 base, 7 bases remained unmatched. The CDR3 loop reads CAWSVAGRSRTDTQYF. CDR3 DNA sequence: TGTGCCTGGAGTGTAGCGGGGAGGTCACGCACAGATACGCAGTATTTT.

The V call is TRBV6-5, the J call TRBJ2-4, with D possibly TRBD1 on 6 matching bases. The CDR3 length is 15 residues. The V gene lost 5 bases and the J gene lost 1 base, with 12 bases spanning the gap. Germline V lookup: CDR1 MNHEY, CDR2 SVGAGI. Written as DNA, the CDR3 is TGTGCCAGCAGTACAGGGATCGGGGCCAAAAACATTCAGTACTTC. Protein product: CASSTGIGAKNIQYF.

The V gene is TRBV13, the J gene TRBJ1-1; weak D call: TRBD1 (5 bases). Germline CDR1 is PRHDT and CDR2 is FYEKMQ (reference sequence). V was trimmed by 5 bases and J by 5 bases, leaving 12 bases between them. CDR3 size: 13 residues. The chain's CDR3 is CASSRGGWTEAFF. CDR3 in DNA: TGTGCCAGCAGCCGGGGGGGTTGGACTGAAGCTTTCTTT.

CDR3 residues: CACSIGDTLSYEQYF. CDR3 nucleotides: TGTGCCTGCAGCATTGGGGACACTCTCTCCTACGAGCAGTACTTC. The chain has TRBV19 and TRBJ2-7, with D maybe TRBD1 (6 bases). The CDR3 length is 15 residues. Germline CDR1 is LNHDA and CDR2 is SQIVND (reference sequence). With 11 bases removed from V and 0 bases from J, the gap between germline ends came to 20 bases.

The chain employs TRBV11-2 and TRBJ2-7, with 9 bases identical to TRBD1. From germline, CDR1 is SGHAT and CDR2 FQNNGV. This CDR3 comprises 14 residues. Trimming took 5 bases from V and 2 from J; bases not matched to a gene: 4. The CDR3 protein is CASSPRQGAYEQYF. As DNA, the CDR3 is TGTGCCAGCAGCCCCCGACAGGGGGCCTACGAGCAGTACTTC.

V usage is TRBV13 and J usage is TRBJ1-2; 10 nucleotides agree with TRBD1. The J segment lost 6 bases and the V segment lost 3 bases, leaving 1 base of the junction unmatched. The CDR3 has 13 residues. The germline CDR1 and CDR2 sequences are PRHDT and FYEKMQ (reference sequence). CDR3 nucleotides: TGTGCCAGCAGCTTGGGACAGGGGAATGGCTACACCTTC. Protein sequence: CASSLGQGNGYTF.

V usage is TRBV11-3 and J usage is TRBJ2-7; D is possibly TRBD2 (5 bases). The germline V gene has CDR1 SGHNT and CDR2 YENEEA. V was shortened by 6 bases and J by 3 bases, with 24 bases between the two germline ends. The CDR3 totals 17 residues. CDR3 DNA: TGTGCCAGCAGTTTCAAGGAGTGGGAGCCTCCTCTCTACGAGCAGTACTTC. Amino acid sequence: CASSFKEWEPPLYEQYF.

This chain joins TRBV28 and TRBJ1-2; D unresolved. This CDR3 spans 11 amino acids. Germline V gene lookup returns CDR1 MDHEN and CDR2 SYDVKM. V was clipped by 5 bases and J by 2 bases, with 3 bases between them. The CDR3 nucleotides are TGTGCCAGCAGTCGGAACTATGGCTACACCTTC. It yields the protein CASSRNYGYTF.

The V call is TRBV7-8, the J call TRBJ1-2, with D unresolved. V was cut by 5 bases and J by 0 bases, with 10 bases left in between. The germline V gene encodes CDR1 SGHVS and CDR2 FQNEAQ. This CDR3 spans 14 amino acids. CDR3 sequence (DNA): TGTGCCAGCAGCCCCATCAATCCTAACTATGGCTACACCTTC. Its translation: CASSPINPNYGYTF. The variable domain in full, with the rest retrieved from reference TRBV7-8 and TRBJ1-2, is GAGVSQSPRYKVAKRGQDVALRCDPISGHVSLFWYQQALGQGPEFLTYFQNEAQLDKSGLPSDRFFAERPEGSVSTLKIQRTQQEDSAVYLCASSPINPNYGYTFGSGTRLTVV.

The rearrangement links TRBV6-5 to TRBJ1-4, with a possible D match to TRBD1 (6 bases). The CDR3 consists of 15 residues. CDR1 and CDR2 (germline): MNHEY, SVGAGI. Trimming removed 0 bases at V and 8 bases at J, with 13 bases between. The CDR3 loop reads CASSYSGAGEEKLFF. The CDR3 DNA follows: TGTGCCAGCAGTTACTCGGGGGCAGGAGAGGAAAAACTGTTTTTT.

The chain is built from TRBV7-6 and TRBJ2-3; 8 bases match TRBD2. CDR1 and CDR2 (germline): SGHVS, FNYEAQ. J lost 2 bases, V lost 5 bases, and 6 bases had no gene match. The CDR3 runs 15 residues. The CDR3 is CASSPQTSATDTQYF. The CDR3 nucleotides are TGTGCCAGCAGCCCCCAGACTAGCGCCACAGATACGCAGTATTTT.

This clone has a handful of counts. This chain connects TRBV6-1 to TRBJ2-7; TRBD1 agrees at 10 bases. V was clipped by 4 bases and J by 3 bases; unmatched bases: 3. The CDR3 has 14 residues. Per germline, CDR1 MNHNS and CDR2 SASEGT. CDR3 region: CASSAGQGLYEQYF. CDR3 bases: TGTGCCAGCAGTGCGGGACAGGGGCTCTACGAGCAGTACTTC.

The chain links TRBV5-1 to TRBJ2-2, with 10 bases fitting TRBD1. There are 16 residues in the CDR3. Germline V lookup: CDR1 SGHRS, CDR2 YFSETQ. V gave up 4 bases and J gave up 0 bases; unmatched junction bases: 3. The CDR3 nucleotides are TGCGCCAGCAGCCGGGGACAGGGGACGAACACCGGGGAGCTGTTTTTT. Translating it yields CASSRGQGTNTGELFF.

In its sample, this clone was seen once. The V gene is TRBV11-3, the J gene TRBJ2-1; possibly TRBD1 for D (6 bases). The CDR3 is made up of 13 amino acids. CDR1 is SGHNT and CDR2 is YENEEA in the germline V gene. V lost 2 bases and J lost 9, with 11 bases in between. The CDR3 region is CASSLSTGSEQFF. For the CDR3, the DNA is TGTGCCAGCAGCTTAAGCACAGGGAGTGAGCAGTTCTTC.

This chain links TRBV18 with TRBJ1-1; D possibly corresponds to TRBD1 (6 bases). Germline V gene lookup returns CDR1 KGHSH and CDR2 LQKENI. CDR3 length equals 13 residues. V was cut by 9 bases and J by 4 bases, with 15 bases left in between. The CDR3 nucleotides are TGTGCCAGTCAACAGGGAGAGACCACTGAAGCTTTCTTT. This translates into CASQQGETTEAFF.

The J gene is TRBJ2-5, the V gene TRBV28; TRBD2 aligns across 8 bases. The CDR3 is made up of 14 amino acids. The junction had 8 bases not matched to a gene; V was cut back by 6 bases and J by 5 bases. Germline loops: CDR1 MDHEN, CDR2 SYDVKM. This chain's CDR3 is CASRPFGRGETQYF. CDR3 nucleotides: TGTGCCAGCAGACCCTTCGGGAGGGGGGAGACCCAGTACTTC.

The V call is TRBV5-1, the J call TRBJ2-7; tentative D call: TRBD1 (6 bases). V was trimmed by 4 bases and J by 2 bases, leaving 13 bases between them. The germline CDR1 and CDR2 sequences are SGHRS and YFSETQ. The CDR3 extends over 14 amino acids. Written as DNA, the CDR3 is TGCGCCAGCAGCGACGGACAGCCCACCTACGAGCAGTACTTC. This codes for CASSDGQPTYEQYF.

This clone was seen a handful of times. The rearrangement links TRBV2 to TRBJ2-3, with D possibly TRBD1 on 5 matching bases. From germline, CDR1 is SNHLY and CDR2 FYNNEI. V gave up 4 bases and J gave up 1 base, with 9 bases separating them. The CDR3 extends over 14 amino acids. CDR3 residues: CASSAKQGTDTQYF. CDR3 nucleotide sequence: TGTGCCAGCAGTGCGAAACAGGGCACAGATACGCAGTATTTT.

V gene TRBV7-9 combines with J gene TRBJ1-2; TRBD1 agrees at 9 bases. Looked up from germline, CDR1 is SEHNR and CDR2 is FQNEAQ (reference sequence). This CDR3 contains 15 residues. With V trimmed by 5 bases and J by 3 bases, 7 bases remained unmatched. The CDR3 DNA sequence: TGTGCCAGCAGCCAACCGGGACAGGGTGACTATGGCTACACCTTC. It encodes CASSQPGQGDYGYTF. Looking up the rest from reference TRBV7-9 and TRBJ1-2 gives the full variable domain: DTGVSQNPRHKITKRGQNVTFRCDPISEHNRLYWYRQTLGQGPEFLTYFQNEAQLEKSRLLSDRFSAERPKGSFSTLEIQRTEQGDSAMYLCASSQPGQGDYGYTFGSGTRLTVV.